These T cell receptor beta chains were read from a single sample in a study of T cells expressing NK-cell markers. TCRdb processed the 5' RACE reads again and assigns one entry to each CDR3 protein, with no DNA. The listing records almost 450,000 distinct CDR3 sequences. Sequencing was carried out using blood T cells: a sorted CD56 or NKG2C T cell subset, CD4+ or CD8+ T cells, or bulk PBMC T cells (not recorded which). The source of these receptors is a woman between 18 and 70 years old in good health. The CDR3 runs from the conserved cysteine through the conserved F or W.

TRBV6-6	TRBJ2-1	CASSYSTDEQFF
TRBV30	TRBJ2-1	CAWSGGDEQFF
TRBV11-2	TRBJ1-2	CASTIDRDYGYTF
TRBV20-1	TRBJ1-1	CSATGGLGTEAFF
TRBV28	TRBJ1-1	CASSLSSPPEAFF
TRBV25-1	TRBJ2-1	CASSEPQGYNEQFF
TRBV4-3	TRBJ2-3	CASSQEGSGYTDTQYF
TRBV24-1	TRBJ2-7	CATSDFEGGKEQYF
TRBV7-9	TRBJ2-7	CASSLDGGTSSIF
TRBV12-3/TRBV12-4	TRBJ2-3	CASRGHVWWYF
TRBV19	TRBJ1-1	CASRRMTGNTEAFF
TRBV28	TRBJ2-3	CASTRTTGGAQYF
TRBV25-1	TRBJ2-7	CASSESGLSSYEQYF
TRBV7-8	TRBJ2-7	CASSLSGLVVYEQYF
TRBV12-3/TRBV12-4	TRBJ1-5	CASSKDTGGNQPQHF
TRBV20-1	TRBJ1-5	CSARTGDQPQHF
TRBV10-3	TRBJ2-7	CAISRDASLEQYF
TRBV7-2	TRBJ2-7	CASSIETGPSYEQYF
TRBV20-1	TRBJ2-5	CSARELALEETQYF